Below, 20 T cell receptor beta chains from the same sample are listed, as sequenced in a study of blood T cell repertoires in COVID-19. Assay: immunoSEQ multiplex PCR; the TCRdb copy retains only in-frame clones and omits some. The repertoire holds around 65,000 clones, with around 85% as singletons. Material: peripheral blood. The receptors shown here come from a human donor in a cohort sampled during active COVID-19.

J is TRBJ1-1 and V is TRBV19; weak D call: TRBD1 (6 bases). Between the trimmed V and J ends, which lost 5 bases and 8 bases, there was a span of 12 bases. This CDR3 is 12 amino acids long. The germline gives CDR1 LNHDA, CDR2 SQIVND (reference sequence). This CDR3 reads CASSPARGEAFF. CDR3 DNA: TGTGCCAGTAGTCCCGCGAGGGGGGAAGCTTTCTTT.

The rearrangement links TRBV9 to TRBJ2-1; 9 bases line up with TRBD2. V gave up 0 bases and J gave up 9 bases; unmatched junction bases: 10. In germline, CDR1 is SGDLS, CDR2 YYNGEE. There are 16 residues in the CDR3. The CDR3 DNA sequence: TGTGCCAGCAGCGTAGATAATGGGGCTAGCGGGGCTGAGCAGTTCTTC. Its translation: CASSVDNGASGAEQFF.

This chain links TRBV5-1 with TRBJ1-2; the D gene is possibly TRBD1 (5 bases). Trimming removed 1 base at V and 2 bases at J, with 6 bases between. The CDR3 extends over 13 amino acids. Germline loops: CDR1 SGHRS, CDR2 YFSETQ. CDR3 in DNA: TGCGCCAGCAGCTTGTCAGGGAACTATGGCTACACCTTC. Its translation is CASSLSGNYGYTF.

As DNA, the CDR3 is TGCGCCAGCAGCCAAGATTGGCCAGGGGGAGCTTTCTTT. The encoded protein is CASSQDWPGGAFF. V and J are TRBV4-1 and TRBJ1-1; 7 nucleotides line up with TRBD1. Germline CDR1 and CDR2: MGHRA and YSYEKL. V shed 0 bases, J shed 10 bases, and the junction held 5 bases outside the gene matches. This CDR3 is built from 13 residues.

The chain couples TRBV3-1 (or the pseudogene TRBV3-2) to TRBJ2-2; a possible D gene is TRBD1 (5 bases). The CDR3 has 14 amino acids. Looked up from germline, CDR1 is LGHDT and CDR2 is YNNKEL (reference sequence). Trimming took 5 bases from V and 4 from J, leaving 11 bases between them. The CDR3 sequence: CASSYTRVTGELFF. CDR3 in DNA: TGTGCCAGCAGCTACACCAGGGTCACCGGGGAGCTGTTTTTT.

The V gene is TRBV10-3, the J gene TRBJ1-1; D remains ambiguous. Trimming took off 6 bases at V and 2 bases at J, with 4 bases between the two ends. The V gene's germline CDR1 is ENHRY and CDR2 SYGVKD. This CDR3 comprises 11 residues. The CDR3 reads CAIRLNTEAFF. The CDR3 bases are TGTGCCATCAGACTTAACACTGAAGCTTTCTTT.

The J gene is TRBJ2-3, the V gene TRBV28; D gene unclear. Germline V CDR1 and CDR2: MDHEN, SYDVKM. V lost 4 bases and J 4 bases, leaving 9 bases between the germline ends. The CDR3 spans 13 residues. This chain's CDR3 is CASSSPPADTQYF. In DNA, the CDR3 is TGTGCCAGCAGTTCCCCCCCGGCAGATACGCAGTATTTT.

The rearrangement uses TRBV28 and TRBJ1-6; maybe TRBD1 (5 bases). Germline CDR1 reads MDHEN; CDR2 reads SYDVKM. Trimming took 8 bases from V and 10 from J, leaving 15 bases between them. CDR3 length: 13 amino acids. DNA for the CDR3: TGTGCCAGCCGGGTCAGGGCAGACTCACCCCTCCACTTT. It yields the protein CASRVRADSPLHF. Full variable domain (missing parts from reference TRBV28 and TRBJ1-6): DVKVTQSSRYLVKRTGEKVFLECVQDMDHENMFWYRQDPGLGLRLIYFSYDVKMKEKGDIPEGYSVSREKKERFSLILESASTNQTSMYLCASRVRADSPLHFGNGTRLTVT.

The chain uses TRBV18 and TRBJ1-6; the match to TRBD1 covers 9 bases. Trimming removed 2 bases from V and 13 bases from J; junction bases left unmatched: 9. The CDR3 runs to 15 residues. Germline CDR1 is KGHSH and CDR2 is LQKENI. The CDR3 protein is CASSPSTGGGFPLHF. The CDR3 region has the DNA TGTGCCAGCTCACCATCTACAGGGGGCGGGTTCCCCCTCCACTTT.

This clone was detected only a few times. The chain links TRBV4-1 to TRBJ1-1; perhaps TRBD1 as D (6 bases). The CDR3 loop spans 16 amino acids. The germline CDR1 and CDR2 sequences are MGHRA and YSYEKL. Trimming took 3 bases from V and 2 from J, leaving 16 bases between them. The CDR3 sequence is CASSHITGQRNTEAFF. In nucleotides, the CDR3 is TGCGCCAGCAGCCATATAACTGGACAGAGAAACACTGAAGCTTTCTTT.

The rearrangement joins TRBV18 to TRBJ1-5; weak D call: TRBD1 (6 bases). CDR1 and CDR2 (germline): KGHSH, LQKENI. The V gene lost 6 bases and the J gene lost 2 bases, with 14 bases spanning the gap. This CDR3 is 15 amino acids long. DNA for the CDR3: TGTGCCAGCTCTCGAAGACAGGATGGCAATCAGCCCCAGCATTTT. Encoded protein: CASSRRQDGNQPQHF.

The chain couples TRBV28 to TRBJ1-1; D may be TRBD1 (5 bases). Germline lookup yields CDR1 MDHEN and CDR2 SYDVKM. The CDR3 consists of 11 residues. Trimming pared 7 bases from V and 11 bases from J, leaving 14 bases between. CDR3 amino acids: CASKVQDRAFF. CDR3 nucleotides: TGTGCCAGCAAAGTACAGGACCGGGCTTTCTTT.

V is TRBV29-1 and J is TRBJ1-1; a possible D gene is TRBD1 (6 bases). This CDR3 has 15 amino acids. Germline V gives CDR1 SQVTM, CDR2 ANQGSEA. V gave up 2 bases and J gave up 1 base, with 14 bases separating them. The CDR3 sequence is CSVEPSSGANTEAFF. The CDR3 DNA reads TGCAGCGTTGAACCGTCCTCAGGGGCGAACACTGAAGCTTTCTTT.

In its sample, this clone was seen a few times. V is TRBV25-1 and J is TRBJ1-5; D might be TRBD1 (6 bases). The germline gives CDR1 MGHDK, CDR2 SYGVNS. The CDR3 covers 14 residues. Trimming shortened V by 2 bases and J by 2 bases, and 7 bases separated the two germline ends. The CDR3 region is CASSEPGGNQPQHF. CDR3 DNA sequence: TGTGCCAGCAGTGAACCAGGGGGCAATCAGCCCCAGCATTTT. The whole variable domain, remainder taken from reference TRBV25-1 and TRBJ1-5, is EADIYQTPRYLVIGTGKKITLECSQTMGHDKMYWYQQDPGMELHLIHYSYGVNSTEKGDLSSESTVSRIRTEHFPLTLESARPSHTSQYLCASSEPGGNQPQHFGDGTRLSIL.

In DNA, the CDR3 is TGTGCCAGCCGCGGGATGGCCACCGGGGAGCTGTTTTTT. It is translated as CASRGMATGELFF. This chain connects TRBV6-5 to TRBJ2-2; possibly TRBD2 for D (6 bases). The CDR3 runs 13 residues. The germline V gene encodes CDR1 MNHEY and CDR2 SVGAGI. Deletions cut 8 bases from V and 4 bases from J, with 11 bases between.

The chain carries TRBV7-3 and TRBJ2-1, with a possible D match to TRBD2 (6 bases). Germline V gives CDR1 SGHTA, CDR2 FQGTGA. There are 13 residues in the CDR3. Trimming cost V 5 bases and J 7 bases, with 12 bases left between them. CDR3 residues: CASSIVRGNEQFF. CDR3 DNA sequence: TGTGCCAGCAGCATAGTTCGGGGGAATGAGCAGTTCTTC.

This clone came up once. The genes are TRBV4-2 and TRBJ2-3; TRBD1 might be the D (6 bases). Between the trimmed V and J ends, which lost 4 bases and 4 bases, there was a span of 12 bases. The CDR3 is 14 residues long. Germline assignment: CDR1 LGHNA and CDR2 YNFKEQ. The CDR3 protein is CASSPGTTPDTQYF. CDR3 nucleotides: TGTGCCAGCAGCCCCGGGACAACGCCAGATACGCAGTATTTT.

There are a few counts of this clone. The chain combines TRBV3-1 (or the pseudogene TRBV3-2) with TRBJ1-3; D call uncertain. Trimming removed 1 base from V and 3 bases from J, with 13 bases in between. Germline loops: CDR1 LGHDT, CDR2 YNNKEL (reference sequence). The CDR3 runs 16 residues. The CDR3 nucleotides read TGTGCCAGCAGCCAAGGGTTAGCGGGGTTTGGAAACACCATATATTTT. Its protein is CASSQGLAGFGNTIYF.

This clone was counted once. The rearrangement uses TRBV29-1 and TRBJ1-1; D remains unclear. CDR1 and CDR2 from the germline V gene are SQVTM and ANQGSEA. CDR3 length equals 13 residues. The ends were cut back, 1 base at V and 1 base at J, with 7 bases in the middle. As DNA, the CDR3 is TGCAGCGTTGAAGTACCACAGAACACTGAAGCTTTCTTT. Residues: CSVEVPQNTEAFF.

The J gene is TRBJ1-5, the V gene TRBV18; 8 bases are a match to TRBD1. The CDR3 sequence is 15 residues long. V shed 2 bases, J shed 5 bases, and the junction held 5 bases outside the gene matches. CDR1 KGHSH and CDR2 LQKENI come from the germline V gene. CDR3 residues: CASSPNGQGYQPQHF. The CDR3, as DNA: TGTGCCAGCTCACCAAACGGACAGGGTTATCAGCCCCAGCATTTT.